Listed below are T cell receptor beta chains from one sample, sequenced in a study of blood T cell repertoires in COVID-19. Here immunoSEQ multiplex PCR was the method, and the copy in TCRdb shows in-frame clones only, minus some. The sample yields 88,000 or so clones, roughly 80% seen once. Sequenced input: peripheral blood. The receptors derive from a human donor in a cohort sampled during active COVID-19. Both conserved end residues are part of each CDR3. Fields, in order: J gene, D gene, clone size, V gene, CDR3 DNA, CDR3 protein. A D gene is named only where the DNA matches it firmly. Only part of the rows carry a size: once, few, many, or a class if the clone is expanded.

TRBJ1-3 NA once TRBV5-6 TGTGCCAGCAGCGTCGGACAGCTGGGGAACACCATATATTTT CASSVGQLGNTIYF
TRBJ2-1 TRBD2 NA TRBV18 TGTGCCAGCTCACCGCGAGGTTTCGGGAGGAGAGGTGAGCAGTTCTTC CASSPRGFGRRGEQFF
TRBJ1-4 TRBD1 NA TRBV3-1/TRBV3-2 TGTGCCAGCAGCGGTCCCGGGACAGGTCCTGACGGACGGGAAAAACTGTTTTTT CASSGPGTGPDGREKLFF
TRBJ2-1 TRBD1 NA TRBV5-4 TGTGCCAGCAGCCGGACAGGGACCTACAATGAGCAGTTCTTC CASSRTGTYNEQFF
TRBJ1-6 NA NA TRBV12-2 TGTGCAAGTCGCTTAGGAGGTGTCCCCATACATAGCTCCTATAATTCACCCCTCCACTTT CASRLGGVPIHSSYNSPLHF
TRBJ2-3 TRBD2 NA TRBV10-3 TGTGCCATCAGCATTAGCGGGGACACAGATACGCAGTATTTT CAISISGDTDTQYF
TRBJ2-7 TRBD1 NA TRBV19 TGTGCCAGTAGCCGCACAGGGGACCCCTACGAGCAGTACTTC CASSRTGDPYEQYF
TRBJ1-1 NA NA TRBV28 TGTGCCAGCAGCTATCGCAACCCTGGACAGTGGGCTTTCTTT CASSYRNPGQWAFF
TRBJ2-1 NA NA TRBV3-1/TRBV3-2 TGTGCCAGCAGCCAAAACGCAGGGGATGGTGAGCAGTTCTTC CASSQNAGDGEQFF
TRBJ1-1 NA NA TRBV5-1 TGCGCCAGCAGCTTGGTTGGTCAGGAGAACACTGAAGCTTTCTTT CASSLVGQENTEAFF
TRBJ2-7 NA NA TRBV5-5 TGTGCCAGCAGCCTGACAGGAGCAAAGGGAGAGCAGTACTTC CASSLTGAKGEQYF
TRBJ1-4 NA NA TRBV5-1 TGCGCCAGCCGCGCCTCGGCGGGGACTAATGAAAAACTGTTTTTT CASRASAGTNEKLFF
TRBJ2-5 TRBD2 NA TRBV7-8 TGTGCCAGCAGCTTGGGACTAGCGGGAGGGAAAGAGACCCAGTACTTC CASSLGLAGGKETQYF
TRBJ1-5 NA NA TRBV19 TGTGCCAGTAGTATAGGTTTGAGGGGGAATCAGCCCCAGCATTTT CASSIGLRGNQPQHF
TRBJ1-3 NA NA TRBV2 TGTGCCAGCAGTGGCGGCCCCCTCTCTGGAAACACCATATATTTT CASSGGPLSGNTIYF
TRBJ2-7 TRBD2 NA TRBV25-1 TGTGCCAGCAGCAGAACCCCCCCCGGACTAGCGGGAGCGAACGAGCAGTACTTC CASSRTPPGLAGANEQYF
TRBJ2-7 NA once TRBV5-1 TGCGCCAGCAGCTCTACGGGGATTGGAGAGCAGTACTTC CASSSTGIGEQYF
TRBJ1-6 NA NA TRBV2 TGTGCCAGCACCAAAGGGGGATTCAGACATTCACCCCTCCACTTT CASTKGGFRHSPLHF
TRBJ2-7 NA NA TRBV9 TGTGCCAGCAGCGTAGGAGACGGGAGCGACAACGAGCAGTACTTC CASSVGDGSDNEQYF
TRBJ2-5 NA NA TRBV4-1 TGCGCCAGCAGCCAAGCCAACGACCGGGACTTCCAAGAGACCCAGTACTTC CASSQANDRDFQETQYF
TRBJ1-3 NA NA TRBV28 TGTGCCAGCAGGGCGGGCGAAGACACCATATATTTT CASRAGEDTIYF
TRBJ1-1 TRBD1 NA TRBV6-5 TGTGCCAGCAGTCGACAGGGGAAGAACACTGAAGCTTTCTTT CASSRQGKNTEAFF
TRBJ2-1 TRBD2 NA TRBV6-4 TGTGCCAGCAGTGACAGGATAGCGGGAGGGACTGAGCAGTTCTTC CASSDRIAGGTEQFF
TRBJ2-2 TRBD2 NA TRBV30 TGTGCCTGGAGTGCGGGAGGGGCTACCGGGGAGCTGTTTTTT CAWSAGGATGELFF
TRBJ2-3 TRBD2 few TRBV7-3 TGTGCCAGCAGCCGAAGCGGGAGTAGCACAGATACGCAGTATTTT CASSRSGSSTDTQYF
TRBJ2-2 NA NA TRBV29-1 TGCAGCGTTGAAGGAGAGTACACCGGGGAGCTGTTTTTT CSVEGEYTGELFF
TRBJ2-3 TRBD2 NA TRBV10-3 TGTGCCATCAGTGGACTAGCGGGACACACAGATACGCAGTATTTT CAISGLAGHTDTQYF
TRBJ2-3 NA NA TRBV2 TGTGCCAGCAGTGAACCGGGAGCCCAAGGGGATACGCAGTATTTT CASSEPGAQGDTQYF
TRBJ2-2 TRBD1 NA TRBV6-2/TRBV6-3 TGTGCCAGCAGTTACGGACAGGGTAACACCGGGGAGCTGTTTTTT CASSYGQGNTGELFF
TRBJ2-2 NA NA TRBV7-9 TGTGCCAGCAACTTACAGAGGGCCGGCGGGGAGCTGTTTTTT CASNLQRAGGELFF
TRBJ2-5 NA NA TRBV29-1 TGCAGCGTGAGCAGTTACGCGGGTCAAGAGACCCAGTACTTC CSVSSYAGQETQYF
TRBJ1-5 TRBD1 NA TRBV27 TGTGCCAGCAGCCGGGACAGATATCAGCCCCAGCATTTT CASSRDRYQPQHF
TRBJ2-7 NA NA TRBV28 TGTGCCAGCAGTGGCAGACAGGAGGAGCAGTACTTC CASSGRQEEQYF
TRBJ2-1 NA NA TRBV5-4 TGTGCCAGCAGCTTGGGGGGGGATGAGCAGTTCTTC CASSLGGDEQFF
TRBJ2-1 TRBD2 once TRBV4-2 TGTGCCAGCAGCCAAGTTTCGGTAGCGGGAGGGGCCTACAATGAGCAGTTCTTC CASSQVSVAGGAYNEQFF
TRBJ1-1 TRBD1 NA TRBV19 TGTGCCACTACGACAGGGGATCGAACTGAAGCTTTCTTT CATTTGDRTEAFF
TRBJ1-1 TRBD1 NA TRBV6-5 TGTGCCAGCAGACGAGACGGGACAGGGCGCACTGAAGCTTTCTTT CASRRDGTGRTEAFF
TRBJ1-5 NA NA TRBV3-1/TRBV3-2 TGTGCCAGCAGCCAAGTTCCAGGGAATAATCAGCCCCAGCATTTT CASSQVPGNNQPQHF
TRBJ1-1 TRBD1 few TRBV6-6 TGTGCCAGCAGAAGGACAGGGTCGGACACTGAAGCTTTCTTT CASRRTGSDTEAFF
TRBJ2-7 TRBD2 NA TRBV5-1 TGCGCCAGCAGGGGAACCCTAGCGGGAGTGTACGAGCAGTACTTC CASRGTLAGVYEQYF
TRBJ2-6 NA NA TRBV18 TGTGCCAGCTCACCATTTTGGCTCTCTGGGGCCAACGTCCTGACTTTC CASSPFWLSGANVLTF
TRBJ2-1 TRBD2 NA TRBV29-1 TGCAGCGTGAGGGGACTAGCGTCCCACAATGAGCAGTTCTTC CSVRGLASHNEQFF
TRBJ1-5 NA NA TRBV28 TGTGCCAGCAGTTTATTGGCAGGGAAACAGCCCCAGCATTTT CASSLLAGKQPQHF
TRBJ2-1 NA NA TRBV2 TGTGCCAGCAGCGCGAGCCCGCGGGACCCAAGGTTCTTC CASSASPRDPRFF
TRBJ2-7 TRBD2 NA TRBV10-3 TGTGCCATCAGTAGCGGGGAGAACTACGAGCAGTACTTC CAISSGENYEQYF
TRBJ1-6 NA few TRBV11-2 TGTGCCAGCAGCCCAACAGGGACGCATTCACCCCTCCACTTT CASSPTGTHSPLHF
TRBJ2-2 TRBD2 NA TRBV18 TGTGCCAGCTCACCACCTACTAGCGGGAGGACCGGGGAGCTGTTTTTT CASSPPTSGRTGELFF
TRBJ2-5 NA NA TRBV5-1 TGCGCCAGCAGCCAGGGCCGAGAGACCCAGTACTTC CASSQGRETQYF
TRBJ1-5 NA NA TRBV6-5 TGTGCCAGCAGTTACTCGGCAGTTAGCAATCAGCCCCAGCATTTT CASSYSAVSNQPQHF
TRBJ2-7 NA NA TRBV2 TGTGCCAGCAGGATACAGGGAAACTCCTACGAGCAGTACTTC CASRIQGNSYEQYF
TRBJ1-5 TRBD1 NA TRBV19 TGTGCCAGTAGTAGCCCGGGACAGGGGGATAAACAGCCCCAGCATTTT CASSSPGQGDKQPQHF
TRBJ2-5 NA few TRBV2 TGTGCCAGCTCGGACAGGAGGGGAGAGACCCAGTACTTC CASSDRRGETQYF
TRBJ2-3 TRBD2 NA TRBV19 TGTGCCAGTAGTAAGGCGCCAGCGGGAGGGGGTCGGGCAGATACGCAGTATTTT CASSKAPAGGGRADTQYF
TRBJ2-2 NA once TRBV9 TGTGCCAGCAGCGTAGGGCAGGGGTTGGTCGGGGAGCTGTTTTTT CASSVGQGLVGELFF
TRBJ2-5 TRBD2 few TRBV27 TGTGCCAGCAGAGGGATGCGGGGGGGGGAGAGACCCCAGTACTTC CASRGMRGGERPQYF
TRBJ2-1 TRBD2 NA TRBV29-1 TGCAGCGTAAGGACTAGCGGACGATTCTACAATGAGCAGTTCTTC CSVRTSGRFYNEQFF
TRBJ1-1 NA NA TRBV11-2 TGTGCCAGCAGCTTAGATCAGACAGCTCTCGGGGCTTTCTTT CASSLDQTALGAFF